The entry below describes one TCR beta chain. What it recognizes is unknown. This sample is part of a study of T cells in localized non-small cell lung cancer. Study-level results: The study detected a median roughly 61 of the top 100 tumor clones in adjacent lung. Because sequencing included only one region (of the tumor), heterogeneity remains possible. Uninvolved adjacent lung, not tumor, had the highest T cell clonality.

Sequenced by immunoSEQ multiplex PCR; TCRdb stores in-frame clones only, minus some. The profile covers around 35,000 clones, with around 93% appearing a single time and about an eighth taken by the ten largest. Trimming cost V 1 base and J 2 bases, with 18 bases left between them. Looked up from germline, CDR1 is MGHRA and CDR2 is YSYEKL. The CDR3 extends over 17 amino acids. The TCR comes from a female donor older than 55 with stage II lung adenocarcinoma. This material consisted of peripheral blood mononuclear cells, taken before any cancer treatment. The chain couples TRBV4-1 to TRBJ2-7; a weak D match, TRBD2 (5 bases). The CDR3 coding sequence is TGCGCCAGCAGCCAAGTAAAAGCGGCAGGTCAGGCCTACGAGCAGTACTTC. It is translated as CASSQVKAAGQAYEQYF.